The 20 T cell receptor beta chains presented below share a single source sample, sequenced in a study of CD8+ T cells in alopecia areata. Investigators isolated RNA and reverse transcribed it into cDNA to act as the sequencing template. Sequencing was performed with immunoSEQ multiplex PCR; in TCRdb, only in-frame clones are kept and a portion is missing. Here the sample spans over 150,000 clones, almost 65% being singletons. The sequencing used CD4+ T cells sorted from blood, collected at week 0. These receptor sequences come from a human donor with alopecia areata.

The rearrangement joins TRBV5-6 to TRBJ1-1; a possible D gene is TRBD1 (5 bases). The germline V gene encodes CDR1 SGHDT and CDR2 YYEEEE. The V gene lost 0 bases and the J gene lost 3 bases, with 9 bases spanning the gap. This CDR3 spans 14 amino acids. The CDR3 sequence: CASSLDDRDTEAFF. DNA for the CDR3: TGTGCCAGCAGCTTGGACGACAGAGACACTGAAGCTTTCTTT.

This clone occurred a few times. The chain has TRBV5-6 and TRBJ2-1; weak D call: TRBD1 (5 bases). The CDR3 is 16 residues long. The V and J ends lost 4 bases and 1 base respectively, with 15 bases between them. The germline V gene encodes CDR1 SGHDT and CDR2 YYEEEE. CDR3 bases: TGTGCCAGCAGCACCCAGGGTGGTGGGTCCTACAATGAGCAGTTCTTC. This codes for CASSTQGGGSYNEQFF.

The chain recombines TRBV7-9 with TRBJ2-2; D gene ambiguous. Germline V CDR1 and CDR2: SEHNR, FQNEAQ (reference sequence). The V end lost 2 bases, the J end lost 4 bases, and 5 bases lay between the germline ends. This CDR3 has 13 amino acids. DNA for the CDR3: TGTGCCAGCAGCTTAAGTATCACCGGGGAGCTGTTTTTT. Amino acid sequence: CASSLSITGELFF.

The sample holds a few counts of this clone. V is TRBV11-3 and J is TRBJ2-1, with D uncertain. The CDR3 runs 14 residues. V dropped 1 base and J dropped 7 bases, with 11 bases sitting between them. Germline lookup yields CDR1 SGHNT and CDR2 YENEEA. The CDR3 reads CASSLGPVENEQFF. The CDR3 nucleotides are TGTGCCAGCAGCTTAGGGCCGGTCGAGAATGAGCAGTTCTTC.

V usage is TRBV11-3 and J usage is TRBJ2-6; D unresolved. Trimming took off 2 bases at V and 2 bases at J, with 4 bases between the two ends. CDR1 and CDR2 from the germline V gene are SGHNT and YENEEA. This CDR3 has 14 amino acids. Written as DNA, the CDR3 is TGTGCCAGCAGCTTATTGGCTGGGGCCAACGTCCTGACTTTC. Its protein is CASSLLAGANVLTF. Full variable domain (rest looked up from reference TRBV11-3 and TRBJ2-6): EAGVVQSPRYKIIEKKQPVAFWCNPISGHNTLYWYLQNLGQGPELLIRYENEEAVDDSQLPKDRFSAERLKGVDSTLKIQPAELGDSAVYLCASSLLAGANVLTFGAGSRLTVL.

This clone has only a few counts. V usage is TRBV7-9 and J usage is TRBJ1-6; 10 bases are a match to TRBD1. The germline gives CDR1 SEHNR, CDR2 FQNEAQ (reference sequence). V shed 5 bases and J 9 bases; nucleotides not matched to a gene: 4. There are 14 residues in the CDR3. The CDR3 DNA reads TGTGCCAGCAGCCCGGACAGGGGGTTTTCACCCCTCCACTTT. Its protein product is CASSPDRGFSPLHF. The full variable domain, rest sourced from reference TRBV7-9 and TRBJ1-6, is DTGVSQNPRHKITKRGQNVTFRCDPISEHNRLYWYRQTLGQGPEFLTYFQNEAQLEKSRLLSDRFSAERPKGSFSTLEIQRTEQGDSAMYLCASSPDRGFSPLHFGNGTRLTVT.

The rearrangement links TRBV7-9 to TRBJ1-4; D is unclear. The V end was cut by 3 bases, the J end by 7 bases, with 3 bases between. Germline CDR1 SEHNR, CDR2 FQNEAQ (reference sequence). The CDR3 covers 11 residues. This CDR3 reads CASSFSEKLFF. The CDR3 coding sequence is TGTGCCAGCAGCTTCAGTGAAAAACTGTTTTTT.

This chain links TRBV19 with TRBJ2-5; possibly TRBD1 or TRBD2 for D (5 bases each). Germline values: CDR1 LNHDA, CDR2 SQIVND (reference sequence). V lost 5 bases and J lost 7, with 17 bases in between. This CDR3 has 14 residues. CDR3 nucleotides: TGTGCCAGTAGTCAGGGTACTAGAGAGGGGACCCAGTACTTC. This gives the protein CASSQGTREGTQYF.

J is TRBJ2-7 and V is TRBV29-1; D gene ambiguous. V was cut by 5 bases and J by 1 base, with 9 bases left in between. CDR3 length: 12 amino acids. Germline V gene sequence: CDR1 SQVTM, CDR2 ANQGSEA. In DNA, the CDR3 is TGCAGCGTTCTTGTAGGATCCTACGAGCAGTACTTC. Protein sequence: CSVLVGSYEQYF.

As concerns this clone: One end of the junction does not line up with germline, which may come from a read error. This chain links TRBV29-1 with TRBJ2-7, with TRBD1 matching 7 bases. CDR3 length: 10 residues. Germline V gives CDR1 SQVTM, CDR2 ANQGSEA. The CDR3 is CSVEEDRRWF. The CDR3 DNA is TGCAGCGTTGAAGAGGACAGGAGATGGTTC.

This clone was recorded a few times. The chain recombines TRBV30 with TRBJ2-5, with D perhaps matching TRBD2 (6 bases). The CDR3 runs 14 residues. Germline CDR1 reads GTSNPN; CDR2 reads SVGIG (reference sequence). V gave up 2 bases and J gave up 1 base, with 11 bases separating them. CDR3 in DNA: TGTGCCTGGAGTAAGAAGGGACTCCAAGAGACCCAGTACTTC. As protein: CAWSKKGLQETQYF.

For the CDR3, the DNA is TGTGCCAGCAGCCCCTCTGGGAAGAAGCAGTACTTC. It codes for CASSPSGKKQYF. The rearrangement links TRBV14 to TRBJ2-7, with D hard to call. Germline CDR1 is SGHDN and CDR2 is FVKESK. Trimming shortened V by 4 bases and J by 8 bases, and 12 bases separated the two germline ends. The CDR3 consists of 12 residues.

The J gene is TRBJ2-7, the V gene TRBV9; 10 bases are a match to TRBD1. This CDR3 is built from 19 residues. The trim removed 2 bases at V and 5 bases at J, leaving 19 bases unmatched. Germline-derived CDR1 and CDR2 are SGDLS and YYNGEE. The CDR3 spells CASSVYGNRPGQGRHEQYF. CDR3 coding DNA: TGTGCCAGCAGCGTCTATGGGAACCGCCCGGGACAGGGGAGACACGAGCAGTACTTC.

V and J are TRBV30 and TRBJ1-1, with a weak D call TRBD1 (6 bases). V lost 2 bases to trimming and J lost 0 bases, with 19 bases between them. This CDR3 is 17 amino acids long. Germline lookup yields CDR1 GTSNPN and CDR2 SVGIG (reference sequence). This chain's CDR3 is CAWSRSQGTLMNTEAFF. The CDR3 DNA is TGTGCCTGGAGTCGAAGTCAGGGGACACTTATGAACACTGAAGCTTTCTTT. Drawing the rest from reference TRBV30 and TRBJ1-1, the complete variable domain is SQTIHQWPATLVQPVGSPLSLECTVEGTSNPNLYWYRQAAGRGLQLLFYSVGIGQISSEVPQNLSASRPQDRQFILSSKKLLLSDSGFYLCAWSRSQGTLMNTEAFFGQGTRLTVV.

V gene TRBV9 combines with J gene TRBJ2-7, with a tentative D call TRBD1 (6 bases). V was clipped by 3 bases and J by 6 bases, with 13 bases between them. Per germline, CDR1 SGDLS and CDR2 YYNGEE. The CDR3 has 13 residues. CDR3 sequence (DNA): TGTGCCAGCAGCGCACAGGGATCTCGCGAGCAGTACTTC. It translates to CASSAQGSREQYF.

The chain links TRBV30 to TRBJ2-7; the D is unclear. CDR1 and CDR2 from the germline V gene are GTSNPN and SVGIG (reference sequence). The V gene lost 2 bases and the J gene lost 3 bases, with 11 bases spanning the gap. The CDR3 sequence is 13 residues long. Here the CDR3 reads CAWSKGSHYEQYF. CDR3 in DNA: TGTGCCTGGAGTAAGGGCAGTCACTACGAGCAGTACTTC.

The V and J genes are TRBV6-1 and TRBJ2-7; D is ambiguous. The CDR3 is 14 amino acids. CDR1 and CDR2 from the germline V gene are MNHNS and SASEGT. Deletions cut 8 bases from V and 2 bases from J, with 16 bases between. The CDR3 protein is CASSPKVTAYEQYF. The CDR3 region has the DNA TGTGCCAGCTCACCCAAGGTGACCGCCTACGAGCAGTACTTC.

The chain couples TRBV27 to TRBJ2-4, with TRBD1 matching over 10 bases. This CDR3 has 14 residues. Germline V lookup: CDR1 MNHEY, CDR2 SMNVEV (reference sequence). The ends lost 5 bases at V and 9 bases at J; junction bases unmatched: 7. The CDR3 DNA is TGTGCCAGCAGTCCCGGGACAGGGGAGGTCATTCAGTACTTC. Encoded protein: CASSPGTGEVIQYF.

This chain links TRBV2 with TRBJ2-7; 7 bases agree with TRBD1. The CDR3 has 15 amino acids. CDR1 is SNHLY, CDR2 FYNNEI, per germline. The ends lost 4 bases at V and 6 bases at J; junction bases unmatched: 12. In DNA, the CDR3 is TGTGCCAGCAGTGGCCCCGGACAGGTAGGGCGCGAGCAGTACTTC. Protein sequence: CASSGPGQVGREQYF.

In its sample, this clone was seen once. CDR3 residues: CASSGGLVLGSDTQYF. The DNA for the CDR3 is TGTGCCAGCAGCGGGGGACTAGTTCTCGGCTCAGATACGCAGTATTTT. V is TRBV7-9 and J is TRBJ2-3; TRBD2 matches 8 bases. The CDR3 covers 16 residues. CDR1 and CDR2 from the germline V gene are SEHNR and FQNEAQ (reference sequence). V shed 5 bases and J 4 bases; nucleotides not matched to a gene: 11.